Sequencing of this T cell receptor beta chain was carried out in a study of shared clonotypes between healthy human individuals. Study context: Used for every donor were three CD4 naive, three CD4 memory, two CD8 naive and one CD8 memory plate. Overall study results and limits: The study found lower generation probabilities in non-shared clonotypes than in those shared by all four donors.

TCRdb keeps only in-frame clones here, not all; method: immunoSEQ multiplex PCR. The repertoire holds over 2 million clones, with 85% to 95% as singletons. A word on this clone: Its antigen is not known.

Only Caucasian adults living in Nashville, Tennessee served as donors. From CD4+ cells came CD45RA+ naive and CD45RA-negative memory subsets. The clonotype originates from a man aged 18 to 29 in good health. Some clones in this sample may be carry-over from other donors' samples. What was sequenced was naive CD4+ T cells from PBMCs. Subset: CD45RA+ positively selected.

CDR3 in amino acids: CASSRQAQETQYF. The CDR3 nucleotides read TGTGCCAGCAGCCGGCAGGCCCAAGAGACCCAGTACTTC. This rearrangement joins TRBV5-6 to TRBJ2-5; D unclear. In germline, CDR1 is SGHDT, CDR2 YYEEEE. Trimming shortened V by 4 bases and J by 1 base, and 8 bases separated the two germline ends. The CDR3 length is 13 residues.